One and the same sample provided the 26 T cell receptor beta chains below, sequenced in a study of cytomegalovirus exposure and HLA in healthy donors. 60 Vbeta and 13 Jbeta primers were used in PCR. Clones were sequenced by immunoSEQ multiplex PCR, and TCRdb holds only the in-frame ones, with some missing. The data contain around 110,000 clones, about two thirds of them singletons. Material for sequencing was PBMCs. The receptors were gathered from a female donor in good health and CMV-seronegative.

V and J are TRBV30 and TRBJ2-1, with TRBD2 identical over 15 bases. Trimming removed 3 bases from V and 7 bases from J; junction bases left unmatched: 4. The CDR3 extends over 15 amino acids. Per the germline V gene, CDR1 is GTSNPN and CDR2 is SVGIG (reference sequence). The CDR3 protein is CAWSRGTSGRNEQFF. The CDR3 nucleotides read TGTGCCTGGAGCAGAGGGACTAGCGGGAGGAATGAGCAGTTCTTC.

This rearrangement joins TRBV11-3 to TRBJ2-1, with 8 bases matching TRBD2. In germline, CDR1 is SGHNT, CDR2 YENEEA. The length of the CDR3 is 16 residues. V shed 4 bases and J 6 bases; nucleotides not matched to a gene: 11. This chain's CDR3 is CASSSRGASGGNEQFF. As DNA, the CDR3 is TGTGCCAGCAGCTCTAGGGGAGCGAGCGGGGGCAATGAGCAGTTCTTC. The full variable domain, in which reference TRBV11-3 and TRBJ2-1 provide the parts outside the CDR3, is EAGVVQSPRYKIIEKKQPVAFWCNPISGHNTLYWYLQNLGQGPELLIRYENEEAVDDSQLPKDRFSAERLKGVDSTLKIQPAELGDSAVYLCASSSRGASGGNEQFFGPGTRLTVL.

This chain joins TRBV5-1 and TRBJ2-1; a possible D gene is TRBD2 (5 bases). The CDR3 length is 15 residues. Looked up from germline, CDR1 is SGHRS and CDR2 is YFSETQ. Trimming took 0 bases from V and 1 from J, leaving 8 bases between them. CDR3 loop: CASSLVGGSYNEQFF. Written as DNA, the CDR3 is TGCGCCAGCAGCTTGGTAGGAGGATCCTACAATGAGCAGTTCTTC.

In DNA form, the CDR3 reads TGCGCCAGCAGCCTAATCCGACAGGGAAGTGAGCAGTTCTTC. Protein sequence: CASSLIRQGSEQFF. The chain links TRBV5-1 to TRBJ2-1; the match to TRBD1 covers 7 bases. The ends lost 4 bases at V and 9 bases at J; junction bases unmatched: 10. This CDR3 spans 14 amino acids. From germline, CDR1 is SGHRS and CDR2 YFSETQ.

CDR3 sequence reads: CASSPDRGGFTGELFF. The DNA of the CDR3 is TGTGCCAGCAGCCCCGACAGGGGAGGTTTCACCGGGGAGCTGTTTTTT. The V gene is TRBV7-9, the J gene TRBJ2-2; 8 bases map to TRBD1. The CDR3 consists of 16 residues. The J segment lost 4 bases and the V segment lost 5 bases, leaving 9 bases of the junction unmatched. Germline CDR1 reads SEHNR; CDR2 reads FQNEAQ (reference sequence).

This clone was seen only a few times. The gene calls are TRBV11-1 and TRBJ2-1, with TRBD1 matching 9 bases. CDR1 is SGHAT, CDR2 FQDESV, per germline (reference sequence). V lost 2 bases and J lost 6; bases outside the gene matches: 5. The CDR3 spans 15 residues. The CDR3 DNA reads TGTGCCAGCAGCTTACTAGGGACAGGGTTCAATGAGCAGTTCTTC. Amino acid sequence: CASSLLGTGFNEQFF.

The CDR3 loop reads CASSARLGRGDTQYF. CDR3 in DNA: TGTGCCAGCAGCGCCCGTCTCGGGCGGGGAGATACGCAGTATTTT. V gene TRBV9 combines with J gene TRBJ2-3; D possibly corresponds to TRBD2 (6 bases). The germline V gene encodes CDR1 SGDLS and CDR2 YYNGEE. Between the trimmed V and J ends, which lost 3 bases and 5 bases, there was a span of 16 bases. The CDR3 consists of 15 residues.

CDR3 DNA: TGTGCCAGCAGGAAGAACAGCCTATCCTTGAACACTGAAGCTTTCTTT. Translation: CASRKNSLSLNTEAFF. This chain uses TRBV28 with TRBJ1-1; D not certain. Trimming took off 6 bases at V and 0 bases at J, with 17 bases between the two ends. The CDR3 consists of 16 residues. Germline assignment: CDR1 MDHEN and CDR2 SYDVKM. Filled out from reference TRBV28 and TRBJ1-1, the complete variable domain reads DVKVTQSSRYLVKRTGEKVFLECVQDMDHENMFWYRQDPGLGLRLIYFSYDVKMKEKGDIPEGYSVSREKKERFSLILESASTNQTSMYLCASRKNSLSLNTEAFFGQGTRLTVV.

This sequence joins TRBV16 and TRBJ1-2, with D maybe TRBD1 (5 bases). The V end lost 4 bases, the J end lost 0 bases, and 9 bases lay between the germline ends. Germline V lookup: CDR1 KGHSY, CDR2 FQNENV. The CDR3 runs to 14 residues. CDR3: CASSLPGANYGYTF. The CDR3 DNA is TGTGCCAGCAGCCTCCCGGGGGCTAACTATGGCTACACCTTC. The full variable domain, with the rest looked up from reference TRBV16 and TRBJ1-2, is GEEVAQTPKHLVRGEGQKAKLYCAPIKGHSYVFWYQQVLKNEFKFLISFQNENVFDETGMPKERFSAKCLPNSPCSLEIQATKLEDSAVYFCASSLPGANYGYTFGSGTRLTVV.

The rearrangement links TRBV7-2 to TRBJ1-1; D not resolved. This CDR3 spans 13 amino acids. Per germline, CDR1 SGHTA and CDR2 FQGNSA. Trimming removed 5 bases at V and 4 bases at J, with 11 bases between. In DNA, the CDR3 is TGTGCCAGCAGCCTCACCGGGGTCACTGAAGCTTTCTTT. It encodes CASSLTGVTEAFF.

This clone was observed a single time. This chain joins TRBV19 and TRBJ2-1; 7 nucleotides match TRBD1. The CDR3 runs to 15 residues. CDR1 is LNHDA, CDR2 SQIVND, per germline (reference sequence). Trimming cost V 5 bases and J 8 bases; bases outside gene matches: 12. This chain's CDR3 is CASSQQGISWDEQFF. The CDR3 region has the DNA TGTGCCAGTAGTCAACAGGGGATATCGTGGGATGAGCAGTTCTTC.

V gene TRBV6-5 combines with J gene TRBJ1-5; maybe TRBD1 (6 bases). Germline V gene sequence: CDR1 MNHEY, CDR2 SVGAGI. The CDR3 loop spans 14 amino acids. V lost 6 bases, J lost 2 bases, and 11 bases lay in between. CDR3 sequence (DNA): TGTGCCAGCAGATCCCCAGGGGGCAATCAGCCCCAGCATTTT. It is translated as CASRSPGGNQPQHF.

J is TRBJ2-4 and V is TRBV6-1; D gene uncertain. The ends were cut back, 2 bases at V and 0 bases at J, with 11 bases in the middle. CDR3 length: 16 residues. Germline V lookup: CDR1 MNHNS, CDR2 SASEGT. CDR3: CASSEYSQLAKNIQYF. DNA for the CDR3: TGTGCCAGCAGTGAATACAGCCAACTAGCCAAAAACATTCAGTACTTC.

V and J are TRBV5-4 and TRBJ2-2; D ambiguous. CDR1 and CDR2 from the germline V gene are SGHNT and YYREEE (reference sequence). Trimming took off 0 bases at V and 4 bases at J, with 10 bases between the two ends. This CDR3 comprises 15 residues. The chain's CDR3 is CASSLDGYGTGELFF. CDR3 in DNA: TGTGCCAGCAGCTTGGACGGGTACGGCACCGGGGAGCTGTTTTTT.

The V gene is TRBV19, the J gene TRBJ2-7; weak D call: TRBD1 (5 bases). Trimming shortened V by 3 bases and J by 4 bases, and 10 bases separated the two germline ends. CDR1 and CDR2 (germline): LNHDA, SQIVND (reference sequence). This CDR3 spans 13 amino acids. CDR3 nucleotides: TGTGCCAGTAGTATTAGTGCAGGGTACGAGCAGTACTTC. Protein: CASSISAGYEQYF.

This clone was seen a handful of times. V gene TRBV5-1 combines with J gene TRBJ1-2; TRBD1 aligns across 9 bases. The CDR3 has 14 residues. J gave up 7 bases and V 0 bases, and 4 bases lay outside the gene matches. The germline CDR1 and CDR2 sequences are SGHRS and YFSETQ. This chain's CDR3 is CASSLGDRAGGYTF. CDR3 nucleotide sequence: TGCGCCAGCAGCTTGGGGGACAGGGCTGGTGGCTACACCTTC.

V usage is TRBV30 and J usage is TRBJ1-1; 9 bases are shared with TRBD1. Germline assignment: CDR1 GTSNPN and CDR2 SVGIG (reference sequence). The CDR3 has 16 residues. J gave up 5 bases and V 3 bases, and 13 bases lay outside the gene matches. This chain's CDR3 is CAWRDTGGARSTEAFF. As DNA, the CDR3 is TGTGCCTGGAGGGACACAGGGGGCGCGAGGTCGACTGAAGCTTTCTTT.

The chain carries TRBV30 and TRBJ1-3; tentatively, D is TRBD1 (6 bases). V lost 2 bases and J lost 0, with 11 bases in between. Germline values: CDR1 GTSNPN, CDR2 SVGIG (reference sequence). The CDR3 runs to 15 residues. The CDR3 loop is CAWSRDRFSGNTIYF. The DNA of the CDR3 is TGTGCCTGGAGTCGCGACAGGTTCTCTGGAAACACCATATATTTT.

V gene TRBV30 combines with J gene TRBJ1-1, with D possibly being TRBD1 (6 bases). CDR1 and CDR2 (germline): GTSNPN, SVGIG (reference sequence). Trimming left V 2 bases short and J 5 bases short, with 12 bases between. The CDR3 has 13 residues. The CDR3 nucleotides are TGTGCCTGGAGTAGGGGGTCGGGGACTGAAGCTTTCTTT. Residues: CAWSRGSGTEAFF.

A note on this clone: Within the sample, other DNA sequences also encode this same CDR3. The genes are TRBV2 and TRBJ2-1; D possibly corresponds to TRBD2 (6 bases). V was clipped by 6 bases and J by 5 bases, with 23 bases between them. Looked up from germline, CDR1 is SNHLY and CDR2 is FYNNEI. The CDR3 contains 17 residues. CDR3 sequence: CASSILAAGRGDNEQFF. CDR3 DNA: TGTGCCAGCAGCATATTAGCGGCGGGAAGAGGCGACAATGAGCAGTTCTTC.

The chain employs TRBV27 and TRBJ2-1; D is perhaps TRBD2 (5 bases). The ends were cut back, 5 bases at V and 9 bases at J, with 11 bases in the middle. CDR1 is MNHEY, CDR2 SMNVEV, per germline (reference sequence). The CDR3 runs to 12 residues. In DNA form, the CDR3 reads TGTGCCAGCAGTAGGTTAGGGAGTGAGCAGTTCTTC. It codes for CASSRLGSEQFF.

The chain uses TRBV12-2 and TRBJ2-7; the DNA was not used to check the table's D call, TRBD2. TRBV12-2 is flagged as a pseudogene. The CDR3 loop spans 15 amino acids. The DNA for the CDR3 is TGTGCAAGTCGCTTTTATAGCGGGCGGACCTACGAGCAGTACTTC. This sequence encodes CASRFYSGRTYEQYF.

DNA for the CDR3: TGTGCCAGCAGTTCCCCGGGACAGGGGGTCAGAGCGCAGTATTTT. The encoded protein is CASSSPGQGVRAQYF. The rearrangement uses TRBV28 and TRBJ2-3; 11 bases are shared with TRBD1. This CDR3 comprises 15 residues. The junction had 10 bases not matched to a gene; V was cut back by 4 bases and J by 10 bases. CDR1 and CDR2 (germline): MDHEN, SYDVKM. The full variable domain, rest sourced from reference TRBV28 and TRBJ2-3, is DVKVTQSSRYLVKRTGEKVFLECVQDMDHENMFWYRQDPGLGLRLIYFSYDVKMKEKGDIPEGYSVSREKKERFSLILESASTNQTSMYLCASSSPGQGVRAQYFGPGTRLTVL.

The V gene is TRBV2, the J gene TRBJ1-3; 7 bases are a match to TRBD1. With V trimmed by 5 bases and J by 4 bases, 8 bases remained unmatched. This CDR3 is built from 15 residues. Germline V gene sequence: CDR1 SNHLY, CDR2 FYNNEI. The CDR3 bases are TGTGCCAGCAGTTTCGACAGGGTGGCCGGAAACACCATATATTTT. As protein: CASSFDRVAGNTIYF.

The chain carries TRBV9 and TRBJ2-7; TRBD2 aligns across 14 bases. The CDR3 extends over 14 amino acids. Per germline, CDR1 SGDLS and CDR2 YYNGEE. Unmatched junction bases numbered 0, after V lost 3 bases and J lost 4 bases. In DNA form, the CDR3 reads TGTGCCAGCAGCGGACTAGCGGGAGGGTACGAGCAGTACTTC. The encoded protein is CASSGLAGGYEQYF. The full variable domain, rest sourced from reference TRBV9 and TRBJ2-7, is DSGVTQTPKHLITATGQRVTLRCSPRSGDLSVYWYQQSLDQGLQFLIQYYNGEERAKGNILERFSAQQFPDLHSELNLSSLELGDSALYFCASSGLAGGYEQYFGPGTRLTVT.

This clone was counted a single time. The genes are TRBV7-9 and TRBJ2-1; unclear D gene. This CDR3 region has 14 residues. Germline loops: CDR1 SEHNR, CDR2 FQNEAQ (reference sequence). V dropped 11 bases and J dropped 6 bases, with 20 bases sitting between them. The CDR3 region has the DNA TGTGCCGGTAACCTTCGAAATCGGGTCAATGAGCAGTTCTTC. Residues: CAGNLRNRVNEQFF.